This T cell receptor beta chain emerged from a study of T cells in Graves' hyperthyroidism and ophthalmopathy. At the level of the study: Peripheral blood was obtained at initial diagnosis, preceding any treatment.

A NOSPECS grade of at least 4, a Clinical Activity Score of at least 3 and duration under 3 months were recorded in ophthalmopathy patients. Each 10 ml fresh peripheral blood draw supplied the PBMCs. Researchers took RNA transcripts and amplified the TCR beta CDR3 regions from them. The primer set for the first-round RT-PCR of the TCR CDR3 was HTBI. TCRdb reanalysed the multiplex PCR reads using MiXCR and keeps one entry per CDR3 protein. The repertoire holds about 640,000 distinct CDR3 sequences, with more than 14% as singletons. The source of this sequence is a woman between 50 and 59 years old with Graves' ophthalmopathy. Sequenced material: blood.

This CDR3 reads CASGKTSGWETQYF. CDR3 sequence (DNA): TGTGCCTCAGGAAAGACTAGCGGGTGGGAGACCCAGTACTTC. The chain recombines TRBV10-3 with TRBJ2-5; 10 bases align to TRBD2. Germline V gene data show CDR1 as ENHRY and CDR2 as SYGVKD. The V gene end was trimmed by 11 bases and the J gene end by 5 bases; junction bases not matched to a gene: 11. CDR3 length: 14 amino acids.